This record looks at one TCR beta chain sequence and its context. This record comes from a study of CD8 T cells in Susac syndrome. This CDR3 is built from 12 residues. The trim removed 6 bases at V and 7 bases at J, leaving 2 bases unmatched. Random hexamers served to reverse transcribe about 0.5 to 1 ug RNA. Amplification of TCR beta CDR3 was carried out by immunoSEQ multiplex PCR, which covered 54 Vbeta and 13 Jbeta segments. A single record per CDR3 protein comes from TCRdb applying MiXCR to the immunoSEQ multiplex PCR reads. The table records 180,000 or so distinct CDR3 sequences, 90% to 95% of them present only once. The study sequenced TCR beta in blood CD8+ and CD4+ T cells. Isolation of CD8+ and CD4+ T cells was performed negatively, whereas enrichment of TEMRA cells was done by FACS.

The source is a human donor in good health. Specimen: CD4+ T cells from PBMCs. The chain recombines TRBV12-3 or TRBV12-4 with TRBJ1-4; TRBD1 aligns across 7 bases. The CDR3 DNA reads as TGTGCCAGCAGACGACAGGGTGAAAAACTGTTTTTT. Residues: CASRRQGEKLFF.